Shown below are 27 T cell receptor beta chains from a single sample sequenced in a study of blood T cell repertoires in COVID-19. Generated by immunoSEQ multiplex PCR, the TCRdb table keeps only in-frame clones and is missing some. The sample shows 120,000 to 150,000 clones, 65% to 85% of them seen only once. Material for sequencing was peripheral blood. The receptors were sampled from a man over 45 with active or convalescent COVID-19.

Notes on this clone: The germline gene is not matched at one end of the junction; a read error may be the cause. This chain joins TRBV7-9 and TRBJ2-1; 8 bases match TRBD2. CDR1 and CDR2 (germline): SEHNR, FQNEAQ (reference sequence). CDR3 length equals 15 residues. CDR3 nucleotides: TGTGCCAGCAGGTTAGCGGGGCTAGCGGCCAATGAGCAGTTCTTC. Translation: CASRLAGLAANEQFF.

This chain uses TRBV5-1 with TRBJ1-6, with 7 bases identical to TRBD1. The CDR3 contains 16 residues. The V gene end was trimmed by 5 bases and the J gene end by 8 bases; junction bases not matched to a gene: 13. CDR1 SGHRS and CDR2 YFSETQ come from the germline V gene. This CDR3 reads CASRQGQARGDSPLHF. Here the CDR3 DNA reads TGCGCCAGCAGGCAAGGACAGGCACGAGGGGATTCACCCCTCCACTTT.

The J gene is TRBJ1-4, the V gene TRBV5-4, with TRBD1 matching over 7 bases. The length of the CDR3 is 16 residues. Germline V lookup: CDR1 SGHNT, CDR2 YYREEE (reference sequence). The ends lost 4 bases at V and 1 base at J; junction bases unmatched: 7. The CDR3 region is CASSAGTAITNEKLFF. The DNA of the CDR3 is TGTGCCAGCAGCGCCGGGACAGCGATAACTAATGAAAAACTGTTTTTT.

The chain combines TRBV5-1 with TRBJ2-2; TRBD2 matches at 7 bases. The CDR3 runs 16 residues. The V gene's germline CDR1 is SGHRS and CDR2 YFSETQ. V lost 0 bases and J lost 1; bases outside the gene matches: 3. CDR3 nucleotide sequence: TGCGCCAGCAGCTTGGCCGGGGGGAAGAACACCGGGGAGCTGTTTTTT. This encodes CASSLAGGKNTGELFF.

The V call is TRBV6-5, the J call TRBJ2-5; D call uncertain. The CDR3 spans 11 residues. In germline, CDR1 is MNHEY, CDR2 SVGAGI. V gave up 6 bases and J gave up 5 bases, with 7 bases separating them. CDR3 nucleotides: TGTGCCAGCAGGGCAGCGGAGACCCAGTACTTC. Its protein product is CASRAAETQYF.

In its sample, this clone was seen once. Other DNA sequences in the sample encode the same CDR3. V usage is TRBV19 and J usage is TRBJ1-2; D is ambiguous. Per germline, CDR1 LNHDA and CDR2 SQIVND (reference sequence). Trimming removed 1 base from V and 0 bases from J, with 6 bases in between. This CDR3 is built from 14 residues. CDR3 nucleotides: TGTGCCAGTAGTATAGGTCCAGCTAACTATGGCTACACCTTC. Its protein is CASSIGPANYGYTF.

There are a few counts of this clone. J is TRBJ1-5 and V is TRBV27; tentatively, D is TRBD1 (6 bases). The V and J ends lost 9 bases and 0 bases respectively, with 15 bases between them. This CDR3 region has 15 residues. CDR1 is MNHEY and CDR2 is SMNVEV in the germline V gene (reference sequence). The CDR3 loop reads CASRGGSYSNQPQHF. DNA for the CDR3: TGTGCCAGTCGTGGGGGCTCCTATAGCAATCAGCCCCAGCATTTT.

CDR3 nucleotide sequence: TGCGCCAGCAGCCGGTTACAAGAGACCCAGTACTTC. Translating gives CASSRLQETQYF. This chain links TRBV5-1 with TRBJ2-5; no clear D gene. The germline gives CDR1 SGHRS, CDR2 YFSETQ. The CDR3 spans 12 residues. V was pared by 4 bases and J by 2 bases, with 6 bases between.

The chain employs TRBV7-9 and TRBJ2-4; D may be TRBD2 (5 bases). The germline V gene has CDR1 SEHNR and CDR2 FQNEAQ (reference sequence). Trimming took 8 bases from V and 7 from J, leaving 15 bases between them. CDR3 length equals 13 residues. CDR3 sequence: CASVPRGPNIQYF. The CDR3 region has the DNA TGTGCCAGCGTCCCCCGAGGGCCTAACATTCAGTACTTC.

This clone was observed once. The chain is built from TRBV19 and TRBJ1-1, with unresolved D. CDR3 length equals 13 residues. Germline V gives CDR1 LNHDA, CDR2 SQIVND (reference sequence). The V gene lost 1 base and the J gene lost 2 bases, with 5 bases spanning the gap. This chain's CDR3 is CASSIGTNTEAFF. In nucleotides, the CDR3 is TGTGCCAGTAGTATAGGAACTAACACTGAAGCTTTCTTT. The complete variable domain, with remaining parts taken from reference TRBV19 and TRBJ1-1, reads DGGITQSPKYLFRKEGQNVTLSCEQNLNHDAMYWYRQDPGQGLRLIYYSQIVNDFQKGDIAEGYSVSREKKESFPLTVTSAQKNPTAFYLCASSIGTNTEAFFGQGTRLTVV.

The chain uses TRBV5-1 and TRBJ2-7, with no clear D. CDR3 length: 14 amino acids. Germline CDR1 SGHRS, CDR2 YFSETQ. V lost 4 bases to trimming and J lost 0 bases, with 11 bases between them. The CDR3 coding sequence is TGCGCCAGCAGCCCCAGGCAGAGCTCCTACGAGCAGTACTTC. This gives the protein CASSPRQSSYEQYF. The whole variable domain, remainder taken from reference TRBV5-1 and TRBJ2-7, is KAGVTQTPRYLIKTRGQQVTLSCSPISGHRSVSWYQQTPGQGLQFLFEYFSETQRNKGNFPGRFSGRQFSNSRSEMNVSTLELGDSALYLCASSPRQSSYEQYFGPGTRLTVT.

This clone was recorded once. DNA for the CDR3: TGTGCCAGCTCACCCCGGGGACAATCAATCGACGAGCAGTACTTC. Encoded protein: CASSPRGQSIDEQYF. The chain has TRBV18 and TRBJ2-7; tentatively, D is TRBD1 (6 bases). Germline-derived CDR1 and CDR2 are KGHSH and LQKENI. There are 15 residues in the CDR3. The germline V and J ends were trimmed by 3 bases and 5 bases, with 17 bases remaining between them.

This clone has just a few counts. The J gene is TRBJ2-7, the V gene TRBV7-9; the match to TRBD2 covers 10 bases. The junction had 4 bases not matched to a gene; V was cut back by 3 bases and J by 2 bases. Germline V gives CDR1 SEHNR, CDR2 FQNEAQ (reference sequence). The length of the CDR3 is 15 residues. Here the CDR3 DNA reads TGTGCCAGCAGCTTTAGCGGGAGGCTCCCCTACGAGCAGTACTTC. Amino acids: CASSFSGRLPYEQYF.

This chain connects TRBV7-8 to TRBJ1-5; D is uncertain. This CDR3 has 13 amino acids. Between the trimmed V and J ends, which lost 5 bases and 4 bases, there was a span of 9 bases. Germline CDR1 and CDR2: SGHVS and FQNEAQ. The CDR3 DNA sequence: TGTGCCAGCAGCCGGACTGTGAATCAGCCCCAGCATTTT. As protein: CASSRTVNQPQHF.

This clone was counted only a few times. For the CDR3, the DNA is TGTGCCAGCAGCCAATGGACAGGTTCCTACGAGCAGTACTTC. This translates into CASSQWTGSYEQYF. The chain combines TRBV4-2 with TRBJ2-7; 7 nucleotides match TRBD1. The V gene's germline CDR1 is LGHNA and CDR2 YNFKEQ. The CDR3 length is 14 residues. V was pared by 2 bases and J by 1 base, with 2 bases of the junction left unmatched.

The chain has TRBV7-3 and TRBJ1-1, with 10 nucleotides matching TRBD1. Germline CDR1 and CDR2: SGHTA and FQGTGA. This CDR3 is 16 amino acids long. V was clipped by 2 bases and J by 9 bases; unmatched bases: 12. The CDR3 DNA follows: TGTGCCAGCAGCTTAGAAGGCCGGGGACAGGGGTTAAAAGCTTTCTTT. Protein sequence: CASSLEGRGQGLKAFF.

The chain carries TRBV28 and TRBJ1-6, with a tentative D call TRBD1 (5 bases). The CDR3 consists of 17 residues. Germline values: CDR1 MDHEN, CDR2 SYDVKM. The ends were cut back, 0 bases at V and 0 bases at J, with 9 bases in the middle. The CDR3 is CASSLWGPSSYNSPLHF. DNA for the CDR3: TGTGCCAGCAGTTTATGGGGGCCGAGCTCCTATAATTCACCCCTCCACTTT. The full variable domain, completed using reference TRBV28 and TRBJ1-6, is DVKVTQSSRYLVKRTGEKVFLECVQDMDHENMFWYRQDPGLGLRLIYFSYDVKMKEKGDIPEGYSVSREKKERFSLILESASTNQTSMYLCASSLWGPSSYNSPLHFGNGTRLTVT.

The V call is TRBV6-1, the J call TRBJ2-3; 11 bases agree with TRBD2. With 6 bases clipped from V and 14 bases from J, the junction kept 13 bases outside the gene matches. The germline gives CDR1 MNHNS, CDR2 SASEGT. CDR3 length: 14 residues. CDR3 DNA: TGTGCCAGCAGACCCGGGACTAGCGGCCCCCTCGGGTATTTT. It codes for CASRPGTSGPLGYF.

The genes are TRBV6-5 and TRBJ1-2, with D perhaps TRBD1 (5 bases). V dropped 5 bases and J dropped 0 bases, with 13 bases sitting between them. The germline V gene has CDR1 MNHEY and CDR2 SVGAGI. CDR3 length: 15 residues. Written as DNA, the CDR3 is TGTGCCAGCAGTATCCTTCCGACAGCTAACTATGGCTACACCTTC. This encodes CASSILPTANYGYTF.

The chain couples TRBV29-1 to TRBJ2-6, with D perhaps matching TRBD2 (6 bases). This CDR3 contains 13 residues. Trimming removed 5 bases from V and 2 bases from J, with 7 bases in between. Germline assignment: CDR1 SQVTM and CDR2 ANQGSEA. The CDR3 DNA reads as TGCAGCGTTCCGGGGGCTGGGGCCAACGTCCTGACTTTC. This encodes CSVPGAGANVLTF.

The chain links TRBV28 to TRBJ2-7; D call uncertain. Germline V lookup: CDR1 MDHEN, CDR2 SYDVKM. The length of the CDR3 is 11 residues. Trimming left V 1 base short and J 7 bases short, with 5 bases between. CDR3 DNA sequence: TGTGCCAGCAGTTTATCACGGGAGCAGTACTTC. The encoded protein is CASSLSREQYF.

CDR3 sequence: CASSKAEVSKNIQYF. DNA of the CDR3: TGTGCCAGCAGCAAAGCCGAGGTTTCCAAAAACATTCAGTACTTC. The J gene is TRBJ2-4, the V gene TRBV21-1; the table calls TRBD2, which could not be checked here. TRBV21-1 counts as a pseudogene. This CDR3 region has 15 residues.

This chain links TRBV3-1 (or the pseudogene TRBV3-2) with TRBJ2-1; 10 nucleotides align to TRBD2. Per the germline V gene, CDR1 is LGHDT and CDR2 is YNNKEL (reference sequence). V shed 5 bases, J shed 2 bases, and the junction held 6 bases outside the gene matches. There are 16 residues in the CDR3. CDR3 in DNA: TGTGCCAGCAGCGGTTCTAGCGGGAGAACCTACAATGAGCAGTTCTTC. Translation gives CASSGSSGRTYNEQFF.

The chain is built from TRBV10-2 and TRBJ2-4; the match to TRBD2 covers 8 bases. The CDR3 length is 14 residues. Germline V gives CDR1 WSHSY, CDR2 SAAADI. After removal of 7 bases from V and 6 bases from J, the junction contained 8 bases not matched to a gene. The CDR3 here is CASTPREGGNIQYF. The CDR3 bases are TGCGCCAGCACTCCTCGGGAGGGTGGAAACATTCAGTACTTC.

In its sample, this clone was seen once. The V call is TRBV9, the J call TRBJ2-6; TRBD1 is a possible D gene (5 bases). V dropped 2 bases and J dropped 2 bases, with 8 bases sitting between them. The CDR3 is 15 amino acids. The germline V gene has CDR1 SGDLS and CDR2 YYNGEE. CDR3: CASSVVGAGANVLTF. The CDR3 DNA reads TGTGCCAGCAGCGTTGTAGGGGCTGGGGCCAACGTCCTGACTTTC.

V is TRBV9 and J is TRBJ1-1; 8 positions agree with TRBD1. This CDR3 comprises 14 residues. The V and J ends lost 4 bases and 5 bases, in that order; junction bases with no gene match: 7. The germline V gene has CDR1 SGDLS and CDR2 YYNGEE. The CDR3 region has the DNA TGTGCCAGCAGCACCCCAGGGGGCAGAACTGAAGCTTTCTTT. Translation gives CASSTPGGRTEAFF.

This chain connects TRBV6-6 to TRBJ2-7; the D gene is possibly TRBD2 (5 bases). This CDR3 comprises 13 residues. Germline loops: CDR1 MNHNY, CDR2 SVGAGI (reference sequence). V was cut by 2 bases and J by 9 bases, with 14 bases left in between. The CDR3 DNA reads as TGTGCCAGCAGTTACGTCTACGGCGAGGGGCAGTACTTC. Translating it yields CASSYVYGEGQYF.